This T cell receptor (beta chain) comes out of a study of blood T cell repertoires in COVID-19. Overall study context: There were acute and convalescent COVID-19 samples, and they came from the United States, Italy and Spain.

This CDR3 region has 16 residues. Germline values: CDR1 WSHSY, CDR2 SAAADI. The V end was cut by 3 bases, the J end by 1 base, with 10 bases between. TCRdb keeps only in-frame clones here, not all; method: immunoSEQ multiplex PCR. The data show 70,000 to 95,000 clones, 70% to 90% seen once. The sequencing input was peripheral blood. This clonotype originated in a human donor in a cohort sampled during active COVID-19. The V gene is TRBV10-2, the J gene TRBJ1-6; TRBD1 is a possible D gene (5 bases). The chain's CDR3 is CASSEPKGSYNSPLHF. The CDR3 DNA follows: TGCGCCAGCAGTGAACCGAAGGGGTCCTATAATTCACCCCTCCACTTT.